What follows are 28 T cell receptor beta chains derived from one specimen sequenced in a study of cytomegalovirus exposure and HLA in healthy donors. Primers: 60 Vbeta forward and 13 Jbeta reverse. The data were produced by immunoSEQ multiplex PCR, yet TCRdb's version contains in-frame clones alone and is incomplete. The sample yields 150,000 to 200,000 clones, of which the top ten take up 6.5%. The sequencing input was PBMCs. The receptor source for this set is a young man in good health and CMV-seronegative.

The gene calls are TRBV2 and TRBJ2-7; weak D call: TRBD2 (5 bases). The CDR3 totals 13 residues. Germline V lookup: CDR1 SNHLY, CDR2 FYNNEI. Trimming cost V 11 bases and J 3 bases, with 17 bases left between them. CDR3 in DNA: TGTGCCTCCCGAGGGAGCATGATCTACGAGCAGTACTTC. This gives the protein CASRGSMIYEQYF. The full variable domain, completed using reference TRBV2 and TRBJ2-7, is EPEVTQTPSHQVTQMGQEVILRCVPISNHLYFYWYRQILGQKVEFLVSFYNNEISEKSEIFDDQFSVERPDGSNFTLKIRSTKLEDSAMYFCASRGSMIYEQYFGPGTRLTVT.

The rearrangement joins TRBV5-1 to TRBJ1-4, with D hard to call. From germline, CDR1 is SGHRS and CDR2 YFSETQ. The CDR3 is 19 amino acids. V dropped 3 bases and J dropped 8 bases, with 29 bases sitting between them. The CDR3 reads CASSYQTFGDGLELEKLFF. The CDR3 DNA reads TGCGCCAGCAGCTACCAAACGTTTGGCGATGGTTTGGAGCTCGAAAAACTGTTTTTT.

The chain recombines TRBV30 with TRBJ2-3; 12 bases are shared with TRBD2. With V trimmed by 5 bases and J by 4 bases, 4 bases remained unmatched. Germline V gives CDR1 GTSNPN, CDR2 SVGIG (reference sequence). This CDR3 comprises 14 residues. This chain's CDR3 is CAWETSGSADTQYF. DNA for the CDR3: TGTGCCTGGGAGACTAGCGGGAGTGCAGATACGCAGTATTTT.

This sequence joins TRBV6-6 and TRBJ2-7, with a tentative D call TRBD2 (5 bases). The length of the CDR3 is 16 residues. With 0 bases removed from V and 3 bases from J, the gap between germline ends came to 15 bases. CDR1 is MNHNY and CDR2 is SVGAGI in the germline V gene (reference sequence). CDR3 nucleotides: TGTGCCAGCAGTTACTCTTCGGGGTATAACCTCTACGAGCAGTACTTC. Residues: CASSYSSGYNLYEQYF.

The chain joins TRBV15 to TRBJ1-4; 10 bases are shared with TRBD1. Germline lookup yields CDR1 LNHNV and CDR2 YYDKDF (reference sequence). CDR3 length: 18 amino acids. With 0 bases clipped from V and 10 bases from J, the junction kept 14 bases outside the gene matches. The CDR3 loop reads CATSREGLWDRGIGKLFF. CDR3 DNA sequence: TGTGCCACCAGCAGAGAAGGCTTGTGGGACAGGGGTATAGGAAAACTGTTTTTT.

The CDR3: CASSLAGSYGYTF. The CDR3 DNA reads TGTGCCAGCAGCTTAGCCGGGAGCTATGGCTACACCTTC. The chain combines TRBV7-9 with TRBJ1-2, with unresolved D. Trimming removed 0 bases from V and 4 bases from J, with 6 bases in between. Germline assignment: CDR1 SEHNR and CDR2 FQNEAQ (reference sequence). CDR3 length equals 13 residues.

This rearrangement joins TRBV25-1 to TRBJ2-1, with a tentative D call TRBD2 (6 bases). In germline, CDR1 is MGHDK, CDR2 SYGVNS. V was cut by 5 bases and J by 0 bases, with 11 bases left in between. The CDR3 length is 15 residues. The CDR3 DNA follows: TGTGCCAGCAGTCCTCGGGGGAGCTCCTACAATGAGCAGTTCTTC. This gives the protein CASSPRGSSYNEQFF.

V and J are TRBV27 and TRBJ1-1; the D gene is possibly TRBD1 (6 bases). The V gene's germline CDR1 is MNHEY and CDR2 SMNVEV (reference sequence). V was cut by 6 bases and J by 0 bases, with 11 bases left in between. CDR3 length: 14 amino acids. This CDR3 reads CASRIGGMNTEAFF. Written as DNA, the CDR3 is TGTGCCAGCAGGATAGGGGGAATGAACACTGAAGCTTTCTTT.

The chain combines TRBV18 with TRBJ1-2; TRBD1 matches 8 bases. CDR1 is KGHSH and CDR2 is LQKENI in the germline V gene. After removal of 3 bases from V and 8 bases from J, the junction contained 14 bases not matched to a gene. The CDR3 is made up of 16 amino acids. CDR3 in DNA: TGTGCCAGCTCACCCGGCAGCCTCGGACAGGGTTGGGGCTACACCTTC. Its protein is CASSPGSLGQGWGYTF.

The V and J genes are TRBV11-2 and TRBJ2-7; the D gene is possibly TRBD1 (6 bases). CDR3 length equals 14 residues. Trimming stripped 4 bases from V and 7 bases from J, with 17 bases between. Per the germline V gene, CDR1 is SGHAT and CDR2 is FQNNGV. CDR3 sequence (DNA): TGTGCCAGCAGCTCGATACAGGGATGGGGGGAGCAGTACTTC. Its translation is CASSSIQGWGEQYF.

The V call is TRBV14, the J call TRBJ2-7; D might be TRBD1 (6 bases). CDR3 length: 15 amino acids. Germline CDR1 SGHDN, CDR2 FVKESK. The V end was cut by 4 bases, the J end by 7 bases, with 20 bases between. CDR3 protein: CASSPVGAGTREQYF. Here the CDR3 DNA reads TGTGCCAGCAGCCCGGTGGGGGCAGGGACGAGGGAGCAGTACTTC.

The chain recombines TRBV11-2 with TRBJ1-4, with 8 bases identical to TRBD1. Germline CDR1 and CDR2: SGHAT and FQNNGV. The ends lost 3 bases at V and 8 bases at J; junction bases unmatched: 8. This CDR3 has 15 amino acids. The CDR3 DNA follows: TGTGCCAGCAGCTTTACGGACAGGGTTCAGGAAAAACTGTTTTTT. It specifies CASSFTDRVQEKLFF.

The chain has TRBV4-1 and TRBJ1-1, with TRBD1 matching 7 bases. Germline-derived CDR1 and CDR2 are MGHRA and YSYEKL. The V gene end was trimmed by 1 base and the J gene end by 4 bases; junction bases not matched to a gene: 9. This CDR3 contains 16 residues. The CDR3 sequence is CASSQALLQGPTEAFF. CDR3 nucleotides: TGCGCCAGCAGCCAAGCCCTTCTACAGGGGCCCACTGAAGCTTTCTTT.

The chain carries TRBV28 and TRBJ1-5; 7 bases agree with TRBD1. Trimming removed 3 bases from V and 2 bases from J; junction bases left unmatched: 19. CDR3 length equals 20 residues. CDR1 and CDR2 (germline): MDHEN, SYDVKM. As DNA, the CDR3 is TGTGCCAGCAGTTTTCGATTCCGCGGGACAGCCGATGATGGCAATCAGCCCCAGCATTTT. Translated: CASSFRFRGTADDGNQPQHF.

The chain combines TRBV28 with TRBJ1-2, with D hard to call. The CDR3 has 14 amino acids. Germline loops: CDR1 MDHEN, CDR2 SYDVKM. The V end was cut by 2 bases, the J end by 0 bases, with 7 bases between. The CDR3 region has the DNA TGTGCCAGCAGTTTAGGAGCAGCTAACTATGGCTACACCTTC. Its translation: CASSLGAANYGYTF.

The chain uses TRBV5-1 and TRBJ2-7; TRBD1 matches 7 bases. Germline values: CDR1 SGHRS, CDR2 YFSETQ. Unmatched junction bases numbered 6, after V lost 0 bases and J lost 6 bases. CDR3 length equals 14 residues. DNA of the CDR3: TGCGCCAGCAGCTTGGGACAGGGCATCTCCGAGCAGTACTTC. It yields the protein CASSLGQGISEQYF. Supplemented by reference TRBV5-1 and TRBJ2-7, the full variable domain reads KAGVTQTPRYLIKTRGQQVTLSCSPISGHRSVSWYQQTPGQGLQFLFEYFSETQRNKGNFPGRFSGRQFSNSRSEMNVSTLELGDSALYLCASSLGQGISEQYFGPGTRLTVT.

The V call is TRBV4-1, the J call TRBJ1-2; a weak D match, TRBD1 (5 bases). V dropped 1 base and J dropped 2 bases, with 11 bases sitting between them. The CDR3 runs to 15 residues. Per germline, CDR1 MGHRA and CDR2 YSYEKL. DNA of the CDR3: TGCGCCAGCAGCCAAGTTTCAGGGTTAAACTATGGCTACACCTTC. As protein: CASSQVSGLNYGYTF.

The chain couples TRBV6-4 to TRBJ2-7; D possibly corresponds to TRBD2 (6 bases). The CDR3 has 12 amino acids. Germline CDR1 MRHNA, CDR2 SNTAGT. The germline V and J ends were trimmed by 2 bases and 9 bases, with 11 bases remaining between them. In DNA form, the CDR3 reads TGTGCCAGCAGTGACGGGACTGGAGCGCAGTACTTC. Translation gives CASSDGTGAQYF.

The chain is built from TRBV9 and TRBJ2-7, with a possible D match to TRBD1 (6 bases). V shed 0 bases and J shed 7 bases, with 20 bases lying between them. The CDR3 loop spans 16 amino acids. In germline, CDR1 is SGDLS, CDR2 YYNGEE. Here the CDR3 reads CASSVDRVRDQGEQYF. The CDR3 DNA reads TGTGCCAGCAGCGTAGACAGGGTAAGGGACCAGGGGGAGCAGTACTTC.

The chain combines TRBV29-1 with TRBJ1-1; D possibly corresponds to TRBD1 (5 bases). The CDR3 consists of 13 residues. Germline CDR1 reads SQVTM; CDR2 reads ANQGSEA. V shed 5 bases and J shed 3 bases, with 13 bases lying between them. CDR3 in amino acids: CSVPSGGHTEAFF. In DNA form, the CDR3 reads TGCAGCGTTCCTTCCGGGGGTCACACTGAAGCTTTCTTT.

V is TRBV5-1 and J is TRBJ2-4; TRBD1 is a possible D gene (6 bases). V lost 4 bases and J 0 bases, leaving 14 bases between the germline ends. This CDR3 is 16 amino acids long. Germline CDR1 SGHRS, CDR2 YFSETQ. The CDR3: CASSPKGQLAKNIQYF. The CDR3 DNA sequence: TGCGCCAGCAGCCCTAAGGGACAACTAGCCAAAAACATTCAGTACTTC.

The chain has TRBV19 and TRBJ1-3, with D hard to call. This CDR3 is built from 14 residues. V was cut by 5 bases and J by 0 bases, with 8 bases left in between. Per the germline V gene, CDR1 is LNHDA and CDR2 is SQIVND (reference sequence). The CDR3 DNA reads TGTGCCAGTAGTCTAGGAGACTCTGGAAACACCATATATTTT. Translation gives CASSLGDSGNTIYF.

The chain employs TRBV5-1 and TRBJ1-5; D may be TRBD1 (5 bases). The CDR3 consists of 13 residues. The ends were cut back, 4 bases at V and 4 bases at J, with 9 bases in the middle. The V gene's germline CDR1 is SGHRS and CDR2 YFSETQ. Here the CDR3 reads CASSLAGNQPQHF. The CDR3 DNA is TGCGCCAGCAGCCTGGCAGGGAATCAGCCCCAGCATTTT. The full variable domain, rest sourced from reference TRBV5-1 and TRBJ1-5, is KAGVTQTPRYLIKTRGQQVTLSCSPISGHRSVSWYQQTPGQGLQFLFEYFSETQRNKGNFPGRFSGRQFSNSRSEMNVSTLELGDSALYLCASSLAGNQPQHFGDGTRLSIL.

The chain combines TRBV5-4 with TRBJ2-1; possible D gene TRBD2, 7 bases. Germline lookup yields CDR1 SGHNT and CDR2 YYREEE (reference sequence). The V end lost 4 bases, the J end lost 10 bases, and 27 bases lay between the germline ends. The CDR3 runs to 17 residues. The CDR3 here is CASSPGGRGPEALEQFF. The CDR3 nucleotides read TGTGCCAGCAGCCCCGGGGGGCGGGGTCCCGAGGCATTGGAGCAGTTCTTC.

The chain links TRBV2 to TRBJ2-3, with a weak D call TRBD2 (5 bases). The CDR3 has 12 residues. Trimming removed 8 bases at V and 6 bases at J, with 12 bases between. Per the germline V gene, CDR1 is SNHLY and CDR2 is FYNNEI. CDR3 residues: CASPGGGDTQYF. In nucleotides, the CDR3 is TGTGCCAGCCCGGGCGGCGGGGATACGCAGTATTTT.

The genes are TRBV5-4 and TRBJ2-1; TRBD1 is a possible D gene (6 bases). Trimming pared 4 bases from V and 0 bases from J, leaving 14 bases between. Germline V gene sequence: CDR1 SGHNT, CDR2 YYREEE (reference sequence). The CDR3 extends over 16 amino acids. The CDR3 DNA is TGTGCCAGCAGCCATGACAGGACCAGCTCCTACAATGAGCAGTTCTTC. This gives the protein CASSHDRTSSYNEQFF.

V usage is TRBV4-1 and J usage is TRBJ1-1; D remains ambiguous. Trimming removed 1 base from V and 6 bases from J, with 12 bases in between. The CDR3 has 14 amino acids. Germline V gene sequence: CDR1 MGHRA, CDR2 YSYEKL. DNA of the CDR3: TGCGCCAGCAGCCAAGCTATCCGGGTTCCTGAAGCTTTCTTT. Its protein product is CASSQAIRVPEAFF.

This chain links TRBV28 with TRBJ1-3, with 7 bases matching TRBD1. The ends lost 8 bases at V and 4 bases at J; junction bases unmatched: 5. This CDR3 region has 13 residues. The germline CDR1 and CDR2 sequences are MDHEN and SYDVKM. Here the CDR3 DNA reads TGTGCCAGCTACAGGGGAACAGGAAACACCATATATTTT. It encodes CASYRGTGNTIYF.